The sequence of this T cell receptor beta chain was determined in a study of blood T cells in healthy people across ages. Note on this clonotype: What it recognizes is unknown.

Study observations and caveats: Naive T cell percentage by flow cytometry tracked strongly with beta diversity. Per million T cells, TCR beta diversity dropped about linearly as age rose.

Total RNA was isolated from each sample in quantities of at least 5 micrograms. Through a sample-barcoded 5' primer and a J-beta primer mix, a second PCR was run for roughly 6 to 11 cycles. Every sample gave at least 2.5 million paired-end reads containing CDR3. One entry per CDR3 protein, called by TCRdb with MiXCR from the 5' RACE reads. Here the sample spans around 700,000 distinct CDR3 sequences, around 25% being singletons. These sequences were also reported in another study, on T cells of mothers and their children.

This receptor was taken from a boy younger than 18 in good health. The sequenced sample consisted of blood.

The CDR3 DNA follows: TGCAGCGTTCGAGGGGCTCAGGGACCCCTCTATGGCTACACCTTC. Translation gives CSVRGAQGPLYGYTF. The V gene is TRBV29-1, the J gene TRBJ1-2, with D possibly being TRBD1 (5 bases). The CDR3 is 15 amino acids. The germline gives CDR1 SQVTM, CDR2 ANQGSEA. V was shortened by 5 bases and J by 4 bases, with 20 bases between the two germline ends.